This T cell receptor beta chain emerged from a study of cytotoxic CD8 clonotypes in ibrutinib-treated CLL. As for the study in general: Among the patients, more than ten presented as relapsed/refractory and approximately 14 as treatment-naive; around 18 showed unmutated IGHV. Timing of response sample collection was a median roughly twelve months after treatment start, with a range of 6 to 36. Samples averaged approximately 250,000 productive templates and approximately 100,000 productive rearrangements.

Study-level points and caveats: Clonality grew at ibrutinib response; at progression, it decreased back toward baseline.

In the case of this clone: Its antigen is unknown.

Profiling relied on immunoSEQ multiplex PCR, and the TCRdb table lists in-frame clones only, not all of them. Of approximately 70,000 clones in the sample, 90% were seen once. Germline CDR1 SEHNR, CDR2 FQNEAQ (reference sequence). This CDR3 comprises 14 residues. After removal of 5 bases from V and 3 bases from J, the junction contained 6 bases not matched to a gene. The sequenced sample was PBMCs, obtained after 12 months of ibrutinib treatment. The origin of this receptor is a human donor with chronic lymphocytic leukemia. The chain carries TRBV7-9 and TRBJ2-5; 7 nucleotides agree with TRBD1. CDR3 in DNA: TGTGCCAGCAGCCTCGACAGGGCTAAAGAGACCCAGTACTTC. Translated: CASSLDRAKETQYF.